This TCR beta chain was recorded in a study of blood T cell repertoires in COVID-19. Participants, 18 to 89 years old, spanned around 25 US areas. The study assigned cohorts using participant-reported clinical history. Among Cohort 3 donors, those recovered had two negative PCRs, clearance, or symptom resolution. The repertoire was sequenced with immunoSEQ multiplex PCR; TCRdb's copy has only in-frame clones and lacks some. The repertoire holds about 190,000 clones, with roughly 84% as singletons. The CDR3 has 15 amino acids. CDR1 is SGHKS, CDR2 YYEKEE, per germline (reference sequence). V lost 0 bases and J lost 5, with 12 bases in between.

The rearrangement joins TRBV5-5 to TRBJ1-5, with a possible D match to TRBD1 (6 bases). The sequencing sample was made of PBMCs or T cells enriched from blood (not recorded which). This TCR was recovered from a woman aged 30 to 39 who had recovered from COVID-19. The CDR3 sequence is CASSLEGGRDQPQHF. The CDR3 coding sequence is TGTGCCAGCAGCTTGGAAGGGGGTAGGGATCAGCCCCAGCATTTT.